This T cell receptor beta chain appears in the sequencing data of a study of blood T cell repertoires in COVID-19. This table comes from immunoSEQ multiplex PCR, and its TCRdb copy is limited to in-frame clones, with some not included. The sample lists about 220,000 clones, 90% occurring once. Germline assignment: CDR1 SGHNT and CDR2 YYREEE (reference sequence). V trimming: 3 bases; J trimming: 4 bases; junction bases outside the gene matches: 6. The CDR3 has 15 residues. This chain links TRBV5-4 with TRBJ2-7; TRBD1 aligns across 11 bases. Sequenced material: PBMCs or T cells enriched from blood (not recorded which). The sequence was obtained from a young man who had been exposed to COVID-19. CDR3 protein: CASSSPDRGQYEQYF. In DNA form, the CDR3 reads TGTGCCAGCAGCTCCCCGGACAGGGGGCAATACGAGCAGTACTTC.